The 4 T cell receptor beta chains given below trace back to one sample, sequenced in a study of blood T cells in healthy people across ages. Using a J-beta primer mix together with a sample-barcoded 5' primer, a second PCR was run for roughly 6 to 12 cycles. TCRdb itself ran the 5' RACE reads through MiXCR, one entry per CDR3 protein. The data show about 1 million distinct CDR3 sequences, with approximately 26% seen just once and about 0.8% held by the top ten. The sample also formed part of further work on T cells of mothers and their children.

The sample taken for sequencing was blood. The source of these receptors is a girl aged 2 to 9 in good health.

This rearrangement joins TRBV6-1 to TRBJ2-5; D remains unclear. Matching the DNA end better, TRBJ2-1 makes the J call doubtful. Germline loops: CDR1 MNHNS, CDR2 SASEGT. The CDR3 consists of 14 residues. The DNA of the CDR3 is TGTGCCAGCAGTGAGGCCGCTCGGGTCGATGAGCAGTTCTTC. Translation: CASSEAARVDEQFF.

This clonotype has just a few counts. The V call is TRBV7-9, the J call TRBJ2-3, with 7 positions matching TRBD1. CDR3 length equals 16 residues. V was clipped by 5 bases and J by 3 bases; unmatched bases: 11. Germline V gene data show CDR1 as SEHNR and CDR2 as FQNEAQ (reference sequence). The CDR3 DNA reads TGTGCCAGCAGCCCACAAGGGGGCCTCGAGACAGATACGCAGTATTTT. Its translation: CASSPQGGLETDTQYF.

The chain combines TRBV29-1 with TRBJ2-1, with D possibly TRBD2 on 5 matching bases. V lost 4 bases to trimming and J lost 3 bases, with 10 bases between them. CDR3 length: 13 amino acids. Germline V gene lookup returns CDR1 SQVTM and CDR2 ANQGSEA. In DNA form, the CDR3 reads TGCAGCGTTGGAGGACTCTACTACAATGAGCAGTTCTTC. Translated, it gives CSVGGLYYNEQFF.

V is TRBV12-3 or TRBV12-4 and J is TRBJ2-1; 7 positions agree with TRBD2. The V segment lost 6 bases and the J segment 6 bases; nucleotides outside the gene matches: 11. The CDR3 has 15 amino acids. The CDR3 reads CASSPWLADPNEQFF. The CDR3 coding sequence is TGTGCCAGCAGCCCCTGGCTAGCGGACCCCAATGAGCAGTTCTTC.